Sequencing of this T cell receptor beta chain was carried out in a study of blood T cells in healthy people across ages. Per germline, CDR1 GTSNPN and CDR2 SVGIG (reference sequence). Trimming shortened V by 0 bases and J by 0 bases, and 9 bases separated the two germline ends. The CDR3 covers 15 residues. Next came a second PCR, run for about 7 to 12 cycles, which used a sample-barcoded 5' primer along with a J-beta primer mix. TCRdb called the 5' RACE reads again in MiXCR, with one record for every CDR3 protein. The table includes hundreds of thousands of distinct CDR3 sequences, 40% to 45% detected once.

The V call is TRBV30, the J call TRBJ2-4; D gene ambiguous. The TCR comes from an elderly man in good health. Sequences were obtained from blood. The CDR3 DNA reads as TGTGCCTGGAGTGTTAGTCCCCTAGCCAAAAACATTCAGTACTTC. It codes for CAWSVSPLAKNIQYF.